The rows below give T cell receptor beta chains drawn from one sample of a study of control samples from healthy donors and cancer patients. Sequencing used immunoSEQ multiplex PCR; TCRdb keeps in-frame clones, though not all of them. The sample has about 120,000 clones, 87% seen once. Sequenced: blood. The receptor source for this set is a man aged 30 to 45 in good health. Both conserved end residues are part of each CDR3. Each record gives: V gene, J gene, clone size, D gene, CDR3 DNA, CDR3 protein. A D gene is named only where the DNA matches it firmly. Only some rows state a clone size, as once, few, many or a class for expanded clones.

V gene: TRBV3-1/TRBV3-2
J gene: TRBJ1-1
clone size: NA
D gene: NA
CDR3 DNA: TGTGCCAGCAGCCAAGCGGTTGTGACTGAAGCTTTCTTT
CDR3 protein: CASSQAVVTEAFF

V gene: TRBV18
J gene: TRBJ1-5
clone size: NA
D gene: NA
CDR3 DNA: TGTGCCAGCTCGCGACGACAGGATTATCAGCCCCAGCATTTT
CDR3 protein: CASSRRQDYQPQHF

V gene: TRBV3-1/TRBV3-2
J gene: TRBJ1-2
clone size: once
D gene: TRBD1
CDR3 DNA: TGTGCCAGCAGCGGACAGGTGCGAGGCTACACCTTC
CDR3 protein: CASSGQVRGYTF

V gene: TRBV12-3/TRBV12-4
J gene: TRBJ1-1
clone size: NA
D gene: NA
CDR3 DNA: TGTGCCAGCCACTTCAGGGGAGCCCTTGAAGCTTTCTTT
CDR3 protein: CASHFRGALEAFF

V gene: TRBV27
J gene: TRBJ1-2
clone size: once
D gene: TRBD1
CDR3 DNA: TGTGCCAGCAGTCGTACAGGGGGGGATGGCTACACCTTC
CDR3 protein: CASSRTGGDGYTF

V gene: TRBV7-2
J gene: TRBJ2-5
clone size: few
D gene: NA
CDR3 DNA: TGTGCCAGCAGCTTACAAGGGCTTCAAGAGACCCAGTACTTC
CDR3 protein: CASSLQGLQETQYF

V gene: TRBV12-5
J gene: TRBJ2-1
clone size: NA
D gene: TRBD1
CDR3 DNA: TGTGCTAGTGGTTTGGGACAGGGGGACAATGAGCAGTTCTTC
CDR3 protein: CASGLGQGDNEQFF

V gene: TRBV27
J gene: TRBJ2-3
clone size: NA
D gene: NA
CDR3 DNA: TGTGCCAGCACCTCTAGCACAGATACGCAGTATTTT
CDR3 protein: CASTSSTDTQYF

V gene: TRBV6-1
J gene: TRBJ2-3
clone size: NA
D gene: NA
CDR3 DNA: TGTGCCAGCAGTGAATCCAGAGATCCCACAGATACGCAGTATTTT
CDR3 protein: CASSESRDPTDTQYF

V gene: TRBV14
J gene: TRBJ1-5
clone size: NA
D gene: NA
CDR3 DNA: TGTGCCAGCAGCCTATATAGCAATCAGCCCCAGCATTTT
CDR3 protein: CASSLYSNQPQHF

V gene: TRBV6-5
J gene: TRBJ1-2
clone size: once
D gene: NA
CDR3 DNA: TGTGCCAGCAGCCGAGATAACTATGGCTACACCTTC
CDR3 protein: CASSRDNYGYTF

V gene: TRBV4-1
J gene: TRBJ2-4
clone size: NA
D gene: NA
CDR3 DNA: TGCGCCAGCAGCCCTCCCGGGGACGAGGGCAAAAACATTCAGTACTTC
CDR3 protein: CASSPPGDEGKNIQYF

V gene: TRBV5-8
J gene: TRBJ1-1
clone size: NA
D gene: NA
CDR3 DNA: TGTGCCAGCAGCTTAGGGGCGCGGGTCACTGAAGCTTTCTTT
CDR3 protein: CASSLGARVTEAFF

V gene: TRBV6-2/TRBV6-3
J gene: TRBJ2-7
clone size: NA
D gene: NA
CDR3 DNA: TGTGCCAGCAGTTACTCGGCGCCCGAGCAGTACTTC
CDR3 protein: CASSYSAPEQYF

V gene: TRBV25-1
J gene: TRBJ1-4
clone size: NA
D gene: NA
CDR3 DNA: TGTGCCAGCAGTGCCCTTGAGAGGGGTAATGAAAAACTGTTTTTT
CDR3 protein: CASSALERGNEKLFF

V gene: TRBV2
J gene: TRBJ1-5
clone size: few
D gene: NA
CDR3 DNA: TGTGCCAGCAGTGGAGAATACCAGCCCCAGCATTTT
CDR3 protein: CASSGEYQPQHF